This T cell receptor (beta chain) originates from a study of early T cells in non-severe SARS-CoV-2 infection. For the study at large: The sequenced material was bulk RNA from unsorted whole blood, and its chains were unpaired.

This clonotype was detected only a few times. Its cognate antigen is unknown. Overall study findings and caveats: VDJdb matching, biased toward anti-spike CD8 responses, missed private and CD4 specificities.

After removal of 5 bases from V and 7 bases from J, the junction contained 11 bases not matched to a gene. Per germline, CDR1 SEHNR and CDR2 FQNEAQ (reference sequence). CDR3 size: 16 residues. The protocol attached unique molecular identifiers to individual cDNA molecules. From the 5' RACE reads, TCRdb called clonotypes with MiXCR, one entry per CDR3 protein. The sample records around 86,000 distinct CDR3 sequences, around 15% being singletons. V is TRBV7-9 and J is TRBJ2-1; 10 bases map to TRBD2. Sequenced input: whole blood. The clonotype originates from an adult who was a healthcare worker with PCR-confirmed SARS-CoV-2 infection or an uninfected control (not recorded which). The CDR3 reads CASSRETGLARNEQFF. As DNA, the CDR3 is TGTGCCAGCAGCCGAGAAACGGGACTAGCGAGAAATGAGCAGTTCTTC.